Listed below are T cell receptor beta chains from one sample, sequenced in a study of shared clonotypes between healthy human individuals. This table comes from immunoSEQ multiplex PCR, and its TCRdb copy is limited to in-frame clones, with some not included. The sample lists around 1,900,000 clones, about 93% seen once, with roughly 1.7% in the top ten. The source material was naive CD8+ T cells from PBMCs. The receptors originated from a man aged 18-30 years in good health. Some clones in this sample may be carry-over from other donors' samples. Each CDR3 is given with its conserved first and last residue. The order of the fields is J gene, D gene, clone size, V gene, CDR3 DNA, CDR3 protein. The D gene is left open where the match is weak. Expanded clones get a size class; other rows say once, few or many, or leave the size out.

TRBJ1-5 | . | . | TRBV19 | TGTGCCAGTAGTATAGCGGGATTTAGCAATCAGCCCCAGCATTTT | CASSIAGFSNQPQHF
TRBJ2-7 | . | . | TRBV7-2 | TGTGCCAGCAGCCATGCGCTACTCGGCCACTCCTACGAGCAGTACTTC | CASSHALLGHSYEQYF
TRBJ2-2 | . | . | TRBV28 | TGTGCCAGCATCGGCACCGGGGAGCTGTTTTTT | CASIGTGELFF
TRBJ1-1 | . | . | TRBV19 | TGTGCCAGTAGTACCCTCGACCGGGGCGTCTTT | CASSTLDRGVF
TRBJ2-7 | . | . | TRBV6-5 | TGTGCCAGCAGTTATTTGCAGAAGAACTACGAGCAGTACTTC | CASSYLQKNYEQYF
TRBJ2-7 | . | . | TRBV13 | TGTGCCAGCAGCGGTGTGGGGGGGCTATACGAGCAGTACTTC | CASSGVGGLYEQYF
TRBJ2-1 | . | . | TRBV4-1 | TGCGCCAGCAGCCACGAAAGGCGGGACGGAAGGTCCTACAATGAGCAGTTCTTC | CASSHERRDGRSYNEQFF
TRBJ1-4 | . | . | TRBV13 | TGTGCCAGCAGCTTAGGTAATCAGGAAAAACTGTTTTTT | CASSLGNQEKLFF
TRBJ2-1 | . | . | TRBV5-1 | TGCGCCAGCAGCTTGAGGGGTGGTATAGTAGCGGCAACCTACAATGAGCAGTTCTTC | CASSLRGGIVAATYNEQFF
TRBJ2-1 | . | . | TRBV7-3 | TGTGCCAGCAGCTTGAGCGTAGGGATCTACAATGAGCAGTTCTTC | CASSLSVGIYNEQFF
TRBJ2-2 | . | once | TRBV2 | TGTGCCAGCGTACGGAGTTGGACAGCGAACACCGGGGAGCTGTTTTTT | CASVRSWTANTGELFF
TRBJ1-1 | . | once | TRBV5-5 | TGTGCCAGCAGCTTGGCTCTTTTCCTGAACACTGAAGCTTTCTTT | CASSLALFLNTEAFF
TRBJ1-1 | . | once | TRBV4-3 | TGCGCCAGCAGCCAAGATCCAAGGGCCGTTGAAGCTTTCTTT | CASSQDPRAVEAFF
TRBJ2-7 | . | . | TRBV27 | TGTGCCAGCAGTTCTGACAGGGGAGGGCACTACGAGCAGTACTTC | CASSSDRGGHYEQYF
TRBJ1-2 | . | . | TRBV9 | TGTGCCAGCAGCGTAACAGGAGTTCGCGGCTACACCTTC | CASSVTGVRGYTF
TRBJ2-7 | . | . | TRBV27 | TGTGCCAGCAGCCTCAGGGTGTCCTACGAGCAGTACTTC | CASSLRVSYEQYF
TRBJ1-3 | . | . | TRBV28 | TGTGCCAGCAGTTTACCTAGCGAGGGAAGGGGAAACACCATATATTTT | CASSLPSEGRGNTIYF
TRBJ2-7 | . | . | TRBV19 | TGTGCCAGTAGTATCCCCTGGGCTAGCTCCTACGAGCAGTACTTC | CASSIPWASSYEQYF
TRBJ2-7 | . | . | TRBV28 | TGTGCCAGCAGTTTAATACATGGGGGGCGGCTCTACGAGCAGTACTTC | CASSLIHGGRLYEQYF
TRBJ2-3 | . | . | TRBV7-9 | TGTGCCAGCAGACTTACACTAGGGAGGGATACGCAGTATTTT | CASRLTLGRDTQYF
TRBJ2-1 | TRBD2 | . | TRBV9 | TGTGCCAGCAGCGCCGGGACTAGCGGGAGAGGGGATGAGCAGTTCTTC | CASSAGTSGRGDEQFF
TRBJ2-7 | . | . | TRBV7-3 | TGTGCCAGCAGCCCGGACAGTAACTACGAGCAGTACTTC | CASSPDSNYEQYF
TRBJ2-5 | . | . | TRBV5-1 | TGCGCCAGCAGCTTGGGGCTCTCACAGGAGACCCAGTACTTC | CASSLGLSQETQYF
TRBJ1-5 | . | . | TRBV23-1 | TGCGCCAGCAGTCAATTTTCTTACGGGGGTGGGAATCAGCCCCAGCATTTT | CASSQFSYGGGNQPQHF
TRBJ2-1 | . | . | TRBV14 | TGTGCCAGCAGCCCCTCATCCGTATGGAATGAGCAGTTCTTC | CASSPSSVWNEQFF
TRBJ2-7 | . | . | TRBV28 | TGTGCCAGCAGTCCAGGACTCTACTCCTACGAGCAGTACTTC | CASSPGLYSYEQYF
TRBJ2-3 | . | . | TRBV4-3 | TGCGCCAGCAGTCCTCGGGGGGCGGCCCCTAGCACAGATACGCAGTATTTT | CASSPRGAAPSTDTQYF
TRBJ2-3 | TRBD2 | . | TRBV6-1 | TGTGCCAGCAGTGAATTCGTATTAGGACTAGCGGCCACAGATACGCAGTATTTT | CASSEFVLGLAATDTQYF
TRBJ2-7 | . | . | TRBV30 | TGTGCCTGGAGCTATTACCGGGACTTCCTCTCCTACGAGCAGTACTTC | CAWSYYRDFLSYEQYF
TRBJ2-2 | . | . | TRBV6-9 | TGTGCCAGCAGTTATTCTCTGGCCGGGGAGCTGTTTTTT | CASSYSLAGELFF
TRBJ2-7 | TRBD2 | . | TRBV11-2 | TGTGCCAGCAGCACGGAAGCTAGCGGCGTAATGTACGAGCAGTACTTC | CASSTEASGVMYEQYF
TRBJ2-7 | TRBD2 | . | TRBV18 | TGTGCCAGCTCACCATCAGCGGGAGAATCCTCCTACGAGCAGTACTTC | CASSPSAGESSYEQYF
TRBJ2-3 | TRBD1 | . | TRBV27 | TGTGCCAGCAGTCTAGTGACAGGGTTTGGCACAGATACGCAGTATTTT | CASSLVTGFGTDTQYF
TRBJ1-5 | . | few | TRBV7-2 | TGTGCCAGCAGCCGGACAGATAGCAATCAGCCCCAGCATTTT | CASSRTDSNQPQHF
TRBJ1-1 | . | . | TRBV28 | TGTGCCAGCACATCCATCACAGGGTTTCGGGACACTGAAGCTTTCTTT | CASTSITGFRDTEAFF
TRBJ2-7 | . | . | TRBV7-9 | TGTGCCAGCAGCCCAAGGGACGGAGCCTACGAGCAGTACTTC | CASSPRDGAYEQYF
TRBJ1-2 | TRBD1 | . | TRBV19 | TGTGCCAGTAGTACCCCGGGACAGCCCTATGGCTACACCTTC | CASSTPGQPYGYTF
TRBJ2-3 | . | once | TRBV9 | TGTGCCAGCGGGATAGGGGCAATGGTAACAGATACGCAGTATTTT | CASGIGAMVTDTQYF
TRBJ1-2 | . | once | TRBV6-1 | TGTGCCAGCAGTGCCACAGGCACGGCTAACTATGGCTACACCTTC | CASSATGTANYGYTF
TRBJ1-2 | TRBD1 | once | TRBV27 | TGTGCCAGCAGTTTAACTGGGACAGGGCTCTATGGCTACACCTTC | CASSLTGTGLYGYTF
TRBJ1-2 | . | . | TRBV28 | TGTGCCAGCAGTTTTTTTGGTTCCGTGCAGCCTCTTAACTATGGCTACACCTTC | CASSFFGSVQPLNYGYTF
TRBJ2-7 | . | . | TRBV7-3 | TGTGCCAGCAGCCCGACCGGGGGCATCTCCTACGAGCAGTACTTC | CASSPTGGISYEQYF
TRBJ2-2 | . | . | TRBV15 | TGTGCCACCAGCAGTACCGGGGAGCTGTTTTTT | CATSSTGELFF
TRBJ2-1 | TRBD2 | . | TRBV27 | TGTGCCAGCAGTCGGTGGACTAGCGGGAGGGCAGGCTACAATGAGCAGTTCTTC | CASSRWTSGRAGYNEQFF